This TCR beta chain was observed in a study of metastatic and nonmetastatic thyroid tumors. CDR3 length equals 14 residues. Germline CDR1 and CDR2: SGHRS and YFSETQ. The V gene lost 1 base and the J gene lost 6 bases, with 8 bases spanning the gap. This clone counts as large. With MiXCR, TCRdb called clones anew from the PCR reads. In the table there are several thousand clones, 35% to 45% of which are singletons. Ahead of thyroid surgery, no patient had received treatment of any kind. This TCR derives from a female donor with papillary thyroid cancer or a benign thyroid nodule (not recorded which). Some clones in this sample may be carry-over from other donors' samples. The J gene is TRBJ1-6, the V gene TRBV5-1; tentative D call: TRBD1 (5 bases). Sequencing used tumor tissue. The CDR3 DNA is TGCGCCAGCAGCTTGATTGGGGCTAATTCACCCCTCCACTTT. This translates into CASSLIGANSPLHF.